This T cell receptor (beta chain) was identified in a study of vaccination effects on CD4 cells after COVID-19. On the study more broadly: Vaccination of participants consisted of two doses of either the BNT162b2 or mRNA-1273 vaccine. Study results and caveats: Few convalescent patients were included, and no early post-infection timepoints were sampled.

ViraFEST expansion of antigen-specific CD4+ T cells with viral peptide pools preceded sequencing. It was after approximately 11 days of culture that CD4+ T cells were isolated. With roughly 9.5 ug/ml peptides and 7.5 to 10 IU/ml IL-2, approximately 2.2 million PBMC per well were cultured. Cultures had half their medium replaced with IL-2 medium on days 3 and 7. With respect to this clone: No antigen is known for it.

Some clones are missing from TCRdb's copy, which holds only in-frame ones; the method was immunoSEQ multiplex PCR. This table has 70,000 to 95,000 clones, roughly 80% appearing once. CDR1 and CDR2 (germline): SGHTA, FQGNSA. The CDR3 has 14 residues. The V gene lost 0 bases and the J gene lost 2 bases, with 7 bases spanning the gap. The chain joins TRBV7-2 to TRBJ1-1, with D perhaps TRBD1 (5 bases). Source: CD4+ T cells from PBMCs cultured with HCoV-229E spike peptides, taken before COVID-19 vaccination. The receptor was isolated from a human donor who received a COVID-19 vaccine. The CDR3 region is CASSLARDNTEAFF. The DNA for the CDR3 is TGTGCCAGCAGCTTAGCCAGGGACAACACTGAAGCTTTCTTT.